The rows below give T cell receptor beta chains drawn from one sample of a study of blood T cell repertoires in COVID-19. Here immunoSEQ multiplex PCR was the method, and the copy in TCRdb shows in-frame clones only, minus some. The sample contains 55,000 to 80,000 clones, approximately 89% of which appear only once. The specimen was peripheral blood. These receptors all stem from a human donor in a cohort sampled during active COVID-19. Each CDR3 is given with its conserved first and last residue. The order of the fields is D gene, V gene, J gene, clone size, CDR3 protein, CDR3 DNA. The D gene is left open where the match is weak. Only some rows state a clone size, as once, few, many or a class for expanded clones.

NA,TRBV6-5,TRBJ1-3,NA,CASSYRGTKYTIYF,TGTGCCAGCAGTTACAGGGGCACGAAATACACCATATATTTT
NA,TRBV7-2,TRBJ2-3,NA,CASSLRGAISDTQYF,TGTGCCAGCAGTCTTAGGGGCGCCATATCAGATACGCAGTATTTT
NA,TRBV18,TRBJ1-1,NA,CASSPPYQAPNTEAFF,TGTGCCAGCTCACCACCGTATCAGGCGCCGAACACTGAAGCTTTCTTT
NA,TRBV2,TRBJ2-7,NA,CASSSRQLQLSYEQYF,TGTGCCAGCAGTTCTCGACAGCTCCAACTCTCCTACGAGCAGTACTTC
TRBD1,TRBV19,TRBJ1-5,NA,CASQDRLGNQPQHF,TGTGCCAGTCAGGACAGGTTGGGCAATCAGCCCCAGCATTTT
NA,TRBV27,TRBJ1-1,NA,CASSFVGNTEAFF,TGTGCCAGCAGTTTTGTCGGGAATACTGAAGCTTTCTTT
TRBD1,TRBV28,TRBJ1-2,once,CASSFRMGDRVSMGYTF,TGTGCCAGCAGTTTTCGCATGGGGGACAGGGTTTCAATGGGCTACACCTTC
TRBD1,TRBV5-5,TRBJ2-7,NA,CASSRNRGREGGEQYF,TGTGCCAGCAGCAGGAACAGGGGGCGAGAAGGAGGCGAGCAGTACTTC
NA,TRBV6-1,TRBJ1-5,NA,CASSEAGAGTRPQHF,TGTGCCAGCAGTGAAGCCGGGGCGGGAACACGGCCCCAGCATTTT
NA,TRBV6-6,TRBJ1-1,NA,CASSLLRSSSNRVRFTEAFF,TGTGCCAGCAGCCTACTACGCTCTTCCTCGAACAGGGTAAGATTCACTGAAGCTTTCTTT
TRBD1,TRBV11-2,TRBJ1-3,NA,CASSLTAGGSGNTIYF,TGTGCCAGCAGCCTGACGGCAGGGGGCTCTGGAAACACCATATATTTT
NA,TRBV18,TRBJ2-3,NA,CASSPPTPSTDTQYF,TGTGCCAGCTCACCACCCACTCCCTCCACAGATACGCAGTATTTT
NA,TRBV2,TRBJ2-7,NA,CASIAGTPLGEQYF,TGTGCCAGCATCGCCGGGACACCTTTAGGAGAGCAGTACTTC
TRBD1,TRBV28,TRBJ1-6,medium-sized,CATGGNLDSYNSPLHF,TGTGCAACAGGGGGCAACCTGGACTCCTATAATTCACCCCTCCACTTT
TRBD1,TRBV5-1,TRBJ1-4,NA,CASSVSDRGIEKLFF,TGCGCCAGCAGCGTCTCGGACAGGGGGATTGAAAAACTGTTTTTT
NA,TRBV28,TRBJ1-2,NA,CASSLWGDAYTF,TGTGCCAGCAGTTTATGGGGCGATGCGTACACCTTC
NA,TRBV27,TRBJ2-7,NA,CASSPGDRVLRVEQYF,TGTGCCAGCAGCCCGGGCGATCGGGTTCTCAGGGTCGAGCAGTACTTC
NA,TRBV29-1,TRBJ2-7,NA,CSVGGFLSEQYF,TGCAGCGTTGGAGGCTTTCTGAGCGAGCAGTACTTC
NA,TRBV7-2,TRBJ2-3,once,CASSLAGGPLSTDTQYF,TGTGCCAGCAGCTTAGCGGGGGGGCCTCTGAGCACAGATACGCAGTATTTT
TRBD1,TRBV24-1,TRBJ2-7,NA,CATSAPDRGYEQYF,TGTGCCACCAGTGCTCCCGACAGGGGCTACGAGCAGTACTTC
TRBD2,TRBV18,TRBJ2-3,NA,CASSLAAGGRTDTQYF,TGTGCCAGCTCACTCGCAGCGGGGGGGCGAACAGATACGCAGTATTTT
TRBD2,TRBV5-1,TRBJ2-3,NA,CASSLSRTSGTDTQYF,TGCGCCAGCAGCCTTTCAAGGACTAGCGGCACAGATACGCAGTATTTT
NA,TRBV7-2,TRBJ2-4,NA,CASSLGGPLAKNIQYF,TGTGCCAGCAGCTTGGGGGGTCCACTAGCCAAAAACATTCAGTACTTC
NA,TRBV2,TRBJ2-7,NA,CASRGDFSYEQYF,TGTGCCAGCAGGGGGGACTTTTCCTACGAGCAGTACTTC
TRBD2,TRBV27,TRBJ2-1,NA,CASSLWASGDEQFF,TGTGCCAGCAGTTTATGGGCTAGCGGGGATGAGCAGTTCTTC
TRBD1,TRBV19,TRBJ1-6,NA,CASSPQGSLYNSPLHF,TGTGCCAGTAGCCCACAGGGGAGTTTGTATAATTCACCCCTCCACTTT
NA,TRBV5-1,TRBJ1-2,NA,CASRYLTGSDGYTF,TGCGCCAGCAGGTACCTCACAGGGAGTGATGGCTACACCTTC
TRBD2,TRBV11-2,TRBJ2-3,NA,CASSLESSGGALVQYF,TGTGCCAGCAGCTTAGAGTCTAGCGGGGGGGCCTTAGTGCAGTATTTT
NA,TRBV28,TRBJ2-7,NA,CASTPRKKDYPSYEQYF,TGTGCCAGCACCCCCAGGAAAAAGGACTATCCCTCCTACGAGCAGTACTTC
NA,TRBV5-1,TRBJ2-7,NA,CASSIAAGSSEQYF,TGCGCCAGCTCGATCGCCGCGGGGTCCTCCGAGCAGTACTTC
NA,TRBV19,TRBJ1-2,few,CASSIASEVYGYTF,TGTGCCAGTAGTATAGCCTCGGAGGTCTATGGCTACACCTTC
TRBD1,TRBV7-9,TRBJ1-4,NA,CASSRGPVRDRDEKLFF,TGTGCCAGCAGCAGAGGACCAGTCCGGGACAGGGATGAAAAACTGTTTTTT
NA,TRBV19,TRBJ2-1,NA,CASSIEWAAGIRLFF,NA
NA,TRBV6-2/TRBV6-3,TRBJ2-7,NA,CASSYRGEQYF,TGTGCCAGCAGTTACCGGGGCGAGCAGTACTTC
TRBD2,TRBV19,TRBJ2-1,NA,CASSIGVLAGGNEQFF,TGTGCCAGTAGTATAGGTGTACTAGCGGGGGGGAATGAGCAGTTCTTC
NA,TRBV7-3,TRBJ2-1,NA,CASSLTPSSGSSYNEQFF,TGTGCCAGCAGCTTAACCCCTTCGAGCGGCAGCTCCTACAATGAGCAGTTCTTC
NA,TRBV10-3,TRBJ1-3,NA,CAISEVLRRGSSGNTIYF,TGTGCCATCAGTGAAGTTCTCAGAAGGGGTTCCTCTGGAAACACCATATATTTT
NA,TRBV6-5,TRBJ1-2,once,CASSPQGRGYTF,TGTGCCAGCAGTCCCCAGGGCCGCGGCTACACCTTC
NA,TRBV1,TRBJ2-4,once,CTSSQGRGDIQYF,TGCACCAGCAGCCAGGGCAGGGGGGACATTCAGTACTTC
NA,TRBV29-1,TRBJ1-5,NA,CSVVISDRNQPQHF,TGCAGCGTTGTTATTAGTGACAGAAATCAGCCCCAGCATTTT
NA,TRBV5-1,TRBJ1-1,NA,CASSLTRETEAFF,TGCGCCAGCAGCTTAACTCGGGAAACTGAAGCTTTCTTT
NA,TRBV10-1,TRBJ2-1,NA,CASSEEGDRVQFF,TGCGCCAGCAGTGAGGAGGGGGACCGCGTGCAGTTCTTC
TRBD1,TRBV7-9,TRBJ2-7,few,CASSSRGAGQGIYEQYF,TGTGCCAGCAGCTCCCGAGGTGCGGGACAGGGGATCTACGAGCAGTACTTC
NA,TRBV21-1,TRBJ1-6,NA,CASSNAGRLVPLHF,TGTGCCAGCAGCAACGCAGGCAGGTTAGTTCCCCTCCACTTT
NA,TRBV15,TRBJ1-2,NA,CARQSYGYTF,TGTGCCAGGCAGTCCTATGGCTACACCTTC
TRBD1,TRBV12-3/TRBV12-4,TRBJ1-2,NA,CASSFWDRDGYTF,TGTGCCAGCAGTTTCTGGGACAGGGACGGCTACACCTTC
NA,TRBV19,TRBJ1-6,NA,CASRPTVGVSYNSPLHF,TGTGCCAGTAGACCGACCGTAGGGGTCTCCTATAATTCACCCCTCCACTTT
NA,TRBV27,TRBJ1-6,NA,CASSLRPPFGRSSYNSPLHF,TGTGCCAGCAGTTTAAGGCCGCCGTTTGGGCGAAGCTCCTATAATTCACCCCTCCACTTT
TRBD2,TRBV4-1,TRBJ2-1,NA,CASSHNREGYNEQFF,TGCGCCAGCAGCCACAATCGGGAGGGATACAATGAGCAGTTCTTC
NA,TRBV2,TRBJ1-2,NA,CASTLRDTYGYTF,TGTGCCAGCACTCTACGGGACACCTATGGCTACACCTTC
NA,TRBV6-1,TRBJ1-2,NA,CASSEAGADGYTF,TGTGCCAGCAGTGAAGCTGGGGCTGATGGCTACACCTTC
NA,TRBV7-9,TRBJ1-2,NA,CASSSILNNYGYTF,TGTGCCAGCAGCTCCATACTTAATAACTATGGCTACACCTTC
TRBD2,TRBV5-6,TRBJ2-2,NA,CASSLEGTSGTGELFF,TGTGCCAGCAGCTTAGAAGGGACTAGCGGCACCGGGGAGCTGTTTTTT
NA,TRBV4-2,TRBJ1-3,NA,CASSQDSELSGNTIYF,TGTGCCAGCAGCCAGGACAGTGAACTCTCTGGAAACACCATATATTTT
NA,TRBV7-8,TRBJ2-7,NA,CASSIQGYEQYF,TGTGCCAGCAGCATCCAGGGGTACGAGCAGTACTTC
TRBD2,TRBV6-4,TRBJ2-5,NA,CASSLTGGGQETQYF,TGTGCCAGCAGCTTGACAGGCGGGGGGCAAGAGACCCAGTACTTC
TRBD1,TRBV5-1,TRBJ2-3,NA,CASSRTGDTQYF,TGCGCCAGCAGCAGGACAGGAGATACGCAGTATTTT
TRBD2,TRBV6-5,TRBJ2-1,NA,CAGTGERESSEQFF,TGTGCCGGAACCGGGGAGCGGGAGTCGAGTGAGCAGTTCTTC
NA,TRBV5-1,TRBJ2-5,NA,CASSLAGDQETQYF,TGCGCCAGCAGCTTGGCCGGGGACCAAGAGACCCAGTACTTC
TRBD1,TRBV29-1,TRBJ1-3,NA,CSVEDQTGTGSGNTIYF,TGCAGCGTTGAAGATCAAACCGGGACAGGGAGCGGAAACACCATATATTTT